This T cell receptor (beta chain) originates from a study of cytomegalovirus exposure and HLA in healthy donors. PCR amplification relied on 60 Vbeta primers (plus 13 Jbeta primers). Profiled with immunoSEQ multiplex PCR; TCRdb holds only in-frame clones, not every one. The sample has over 120,000 clones; nearly 10% are singletons. CDR3 length equals 15 residues. Germline V CDR1 and CDR2: MNHNY, SVGAGI (reference sequence). Trimming took off 2 bases at V and 0 bases at J, with 10 bases between the two ends. This clone was detected a few times. Sequencing was carried out using PBMCs. The receptor's source is a man aged 45-65 years in good health and CMV-seronegative. The genes are TRBV6-6 and TRBJ1-1; D might be TRBD1 (5 bases). CDR3: CASSYAGSMNTEAFF. The CDR3 region has the DNA TGTGCCAGCAGTTACGCAGGGTCGATGAACACTGAAGCTTTCTTT.